These 24 T cell receptor beta chains originate from one sample sequenced in a study of circulating and synovial CD4+ cells in juvenile arthritis. The protocol was immunoSEQ multiplex PCR, while the TCRdb copy is restricted to in-frame clones and leaves out a portion. The repertoire consists of some 33,000 clones, with roughly 94% occurring once and the leading ten covering 0.55% to 0.85%. Sequencing was performed on CD4+ T cells from blood. The receptor set was obtained from a human donor with juvenile idiopathic arthritis.

V gene TRBV6-6 combines with J gene TRBJ2-5, with D perhaps matching TRBD2 (5 bases). CDR3 length: 15 residues. V lost 3 bases and J lost 4, with 15 bases in between. Germline lookup yields CDR1 MNHNY and CDR2 SVGAGI (reference sequence). The CDR3 DNA follows: TGTGCCAGCAGTTATCGTCGGGGAGTACGAGAGACCCAGTACTTC. It encodes CASSYRRGVRETQYF.

This chain joins TRBV30 and TRBJ1-2; tentative D call: TRBD1 (5 bases). The germline CDR1 and CDR2 sequences are GTSNPN and SVGIG (reference sequence). V lost 5 bases and J lost 5, with 9 bases in between. This CDR3 is built from 11 residues. The CDR3: CAWGRQYGYTF. The CDR3 bases are TGTGCCTGGGGACGACAGTATGGCTACACCTTC.

The genes are TRBV5-1 and TRBJ2-7; 7 nucleotides match TRBD2. The J segment lost 2 bases and the V segment lost 2 bases, leaving 4 bases of the junction unmatched. The CDR3 sequence is 14 residues long. Germline V gene sequence: CDR1 SGHRS, CDR2 YFSETQ. Here the CDR3 DNA reads TGCGCCAGCAGCTTCTTGCGGGGGACCTACGAGCAGTACTTC. Its translation is CASSFLRGTYEQYF. The variable domain in full, with the rest retrieved from reference TRBV5-1 and TRBJ2-7, is KAGVTQTPRYLIKTRGQQVTLSCSPISGHRSVSWYQQTPGQGLQFLFEYFSETQRNKGNFPGRFSGRQFSNSRSEMNVSTLELGDSALYLCASSFLRGTYEQYFGPGTRLTVT.

Comments on this clone: Other DNA sequences in the same sample also yield this CDR3. This CDR3 reads CASSLGFGGGDSPLHF. Written as DNA, the CDR3 is TGCGCCAGCAGCTTGGGATTCGGGGGTGGAGATTCACCCCTCCACTTT. V gene TRBV5-1 combines with J gene TRBJ1-6; D may be TRBD1 (5 bases). The germline V gene encodes CDR1 SGHRS and CDR2 YFSETQ. V was cut by 0 bases and J by 8 bases, with 15 bases left in between. The CDR3 runs to 16 residues.

The chain links TRBV7-2 to TRBJ2-3; 9 bases align to TRBD1. J gave up 3 bases and V 3 bases, and 7 bases lay outside the gene matches. The germline CDR1 and CDR2 sequences are SGHTA and FQGNSA. CDR3 size: 16 residues. CDR3 protein: CASSFTLGQGTDTQYF. For the CDR3, the DNA is TGTGCCAGCAGCTTCACCCTCGGACAGGGGACAGATACGCAGTATTTT.

The chain couples TRBV12-5 to TRBJ2-5; TRBD1 agrees at 8 bases. J lost 2 bases, V lost 4 bases, and 0 bases had no gene match. Germline CDR1 reads LGHNT; CDR2 reads FRNRAP. The CDR3 is 13 residues long. The CDR3 nucleotides are TGTGCTAGTGGTTGGACAGGGCAAGAGACCCAGTACTTC. It codes for CASGWTGQETQYF. Drawing the rest from reference TRBV12-5 and TRBJ2-5, the complete variable domain is DARVTQTPRHKVTEMGQEVTMRCQPILGHNTVFWYRQTMMQGLELLAYFRNRAPLDDSGMPKDRFSAEMPDATLATLKIQPSEPRDSAVYFCASGWTGQETQYFGPGTRLLVL.

The rearrangement joins TRBV9 to TRBJ1-4, with TRBD1 as a possible D gene (6 bases). V lost 0 bases, J lost 7 bases, and 16 bases lay in between. The CDR3 contains 16 residues. The germline V gene has CDR1 SGDLS and CDR2 YYNGEE. The DNA for the CDR3 is TGTGCCAGCAGCGTAGGGGTAGGGGGATGGGCTGAAAAACTGTTTTTT. This sequence encodes CASSVGVGGWAEKLFF. Full variable domain (outside the CDR3, taken from reference TRBV9 and TRBJ1-4): DSGVTQTPKHLITATGQRVTLRCSPRSGDLSVYWYQQSLDQGLQFLIQYYNGEERAKGNILERFSAQQFPDLHSELNLSSLELGDSALYFCASSVGVGGWAEKLFFGSGTQLSVL.

Details on this clone: Other DNA sequences from this sample encode an identical CDR3 as well. The rearrangement uses TRBV9 and TRBJ1-6, with TRBD1 matching over 9 bases. Per germline, CDR1 SGDLS and CDR2 YYNGEE. J was trimmed by 1 base and V by 2 bases; bases with no gene match: 10. The CDR3 runs 19 residues. The DNA of the CDR3 is TGTGCCAGCAGCGTTCATCCCGGGACAGGGATGTCCTATAATTCACCCCTCCACTTT. Translation: CASSVHPGTGMSYNSPLHF. Looking up the rest from reference TRBV9 and TRBJ1-6 gives the full variable domain: DSGVTQTPKHLITATGQRVTLRCSPRSGDLSVYWYQQSLDQGLQFLIQYYNGEERAKGNILERFSAQQFPDLHSELNLSSLELGDSALYFCASSVHPGTGMSYNSPLHFGNGTRLTVT.

The J gene is TRBJ1-5, the V gene TRBV2; tentative D call: TRBD1 (5 bases). CDR3 size: 13 residues. Germline V CDR1 and CDR2: SNHLY, FYNNEI. V was trimmed by 6 bases and J by 4 bases, leaving 10 bases between them. The CDR3 region is CASRGGWNQPQHF. CDR3 nucleotides: TGTGCCAGCAGGGGGGGGTGGAATCAGCCCCAGCATTTT.

Of note for this clone: The sample holds other DNA sequences that translate to the same CDR3. The chain's CDR3 is CASSTTGGGNSPLHF. DNA for the CDR3: TGTGCCAGTAGTACGACAGGGGGCGGCAATTCACCCCTCCACTTT. The genes are TRBV19 and TRBJ1-6, with 10 bases fitting TRBD1. CDR1 is LNHDA, CDR2 SQIVND, per germline (reference sequence). The CDR3 consists of 15 residues. V lost 4 bases, J lost 7 bases, and 4 bases stayed unmatched.

This chain links TRBV9 with TRBJ2-3; perhaps TRBD2 as D (6 bases). CDR1 and CDR2 (germline): SGDLS, YYNGEE. V was cut by 2 bases and J by 4 bases, with 14 bases left in between. The CDR3 spans 15 residues. CDR3 sequence (DNA): TGTGCCAGCAGCGTCCGGGGGTCGGGGGCAGATACGCAGTATTTT. Its translation is CASSVRGSGADTQYF.

In DNA form, the CDR3 reads TGCGCCAGCAGCCCTGGCCAGGGCACAGATACGCAGTATTTT. It specifies CASSPGQGTDTQYF. The V call is TRBV5-1, the J call TRBJ2-3; D unresolved. V was clipped by 4 bases and J by 1 base, with 10 bases between them. The germline gives CDR1 SGHRS, CDR2 YFSETQ. CDR3 length: 14 residues. Looking up the rest from reference TRBV5-1 and TRBJ2-3 gives the full variable domain: KAGVTQTPRYLIKTRGQQVTLSCSPISGHRSVSWYQQTPGQGLQFLFEYFSETQRNKGNFPGRFSGRQFSNSRSEMNVSTLELGDSALYLCASSPGQGTDTQYFGPGTRLTVL.

The CDR3, as DNA: TGCGCCAGCAGCCGGGGGGCTAATGAAAAACTGTTTTTT. Protein: CASSRGANEKLFF. The chain joins TRBV4-1 to TRBJ1-4; D possibly corresponds to TRBD1 (5 bases). The CDR3 consists of 13 residues. Between the trimmed V and J ends, which lost 4 bases and 3 bases, there was a span of 6 bases. The germline V gene has CDR1 MGHRA and CDR2 YSYEKL.

The gene calls are TRBV14 and TRBJ1-1, with a possible D match to TRBD1 (5 bases). CDR1 SGHDN and CDR2 FVKESK come from the germline V gene. V lost 2 bases to trimming and J lost 3 bases, with 13 bases between them. The CDR3 totals 15 residues. CDR3 amino acids: CASSQFGGVDTEAFF. Written as DNA, the CDR3 is TGTGCCAGCAGCCAATTTGGGGGGGTGGACACTGAAGCTTTCTTT. The variable domain in full, completed from reference TRBV14 and TRBJ1-1, reads EAGVTQFPSHSVIEKGQTVTLRCDPISGHDNLYWYRRVMGKEIKFLLHFVKESKQDESGMPNNRFLAERTGGTYSTLKVQPAELEDSGVYFCASSQFGGVDTEAFFGQGTRLTVV.

The chain has TRBV7-2 and TRBJ2-5; D is ambiguous. The CDR3 has 14 amino acids. V was shortened by 7 bases and J by 4 bases, with 16 bases between the two germline ends. Germline-derived CDR1 and CDR2 are SGHTA and FQGNSA. CDR3 nucleotide sequence: TGTGCCAGCACGACCTATCTGAGGTCAGAGACCCAGTACTTC. As protein: CASTTYLRSETQYF.

The genes are TRBV27 and TRBJ1-2, with D uncertain. The germline V gene encodes CDR1 MNHEY and CDR2 SMNVEV (reference sequence). The CDR3 consists of 15 residues. V was clipped by 4 bases and J by 8 bases, with 20 bases between them. The CDR3 spells CASSSFDGEAEGYTF. CDR3 bases: TGTGCCAGCAGTTCCTTTGACGGGGAAGCGGAGGGCTACACCTTC.

This chain uses TRBV5-4 with TRBJ2-2, with D possibly being TRBD2 (7 bases). The V and J ends lost 4 bases and 6 bases respectively, with 16 bases between them. Germline-derived CDR1 and CDR2 are SGHNT and YYREEE (reference sequence). The CDR3 has 15 residues. The CDR3 sequence: CASSPGGGPSGELFF. CDR3 nucleotides: TGTGCCAGCAGCCCTGGGGGGGGGCCGTCCGGGGAGCTGTTTTTT.

This rearrangement joins TRBV18 to TRBJ2-2; perhaps TRBD1 as D (6 bases). Trimming pared 2 bases from V and 2 bases from J, leaving 12 bases between. The CDR3 contains 16 residues. The germline V gene encodes CDR1 KGHSH and CDR2 LQKENI. The CDR3 spells CASSPYQGPNTGELFF. The CDR3 DNA follows: TGTGCCAGCTCACCATATCAGGGGCCAAACACCGGGGAGCTGTTTTTT.

The V and J genes are TRBV4-3 and TRBJ2-5; D unresolved. CDR3 length: 15 residues. V lost 0 bases, J lost 2 bases, and 10 bases lay in between. Germline V CDR1 and CDR2: LGHNA, YSLEER. CDR3 in DNA: TGCGCCAGCAGCCAAGATACCTTTAGTCAAGAGACCCAGTACTTC. It yields the protein CASSQDTFSQETQYF.

This chain links TRBV13 with TRBJ2-3; TRBD2 matches at 8 bases. The CDR3 covers 17 residues. V was pared by 5 bases and J by 0 bases, with 10 bases of the junction left unmatched. CDR1 and CDR2 (germline): PRHDT, FYEKMQ (reference sequence). The CDR3 sequence: CASSRIAGPNSTDTQYF. CDR3 in DNA: TGTGCCAGCAGCCGAATAGCGGGGCCGAATAGCACAGATACGCAGTATTTT.

The V gene is TRBV10-3, the J gene TRBJ1-5, with D perhaps TRBD1 (5 bases). Looked up from germline, CDR1 is ENHRY and CDR2 is SYGVKD. Deletions cut 10 bases from V and 4 bases from J, with 17 bases between. The CDR3 is made up of 14 amino acids. CDR3 coding DNA: TGTGCCACCGGTATAGACAGCTCTAATCAGCCCCAGCATTTT. Translation: CATGIDSSNQPQHF.

The rearrangement links TRBV6-1 to TRBJ2-3, with TRBD1 as a possible D gene (6 bases). V lost 8 bases and J lost 3, with 9 bases in between. Germline CDR1 and CDR2: MNHNS and SASEGT. This CDR3 comprises 12 residues. CDR3 amino acids: CASAQGTDTQYF. The CDR3 DNA is TGTGCCAGCGCGCAGGGGACAGATACGCAGTATTTT.

Here the CDR3 reads CASSSAPGTGGTSYEQYF. The CDR3 nucleotides are TGTGCCAGTAGTAGCGCCCCGGGGACAGGGGGGACCTCCTACGAGCAGTACTTC. The V gene is TRBV19, the J gene TRBJ2-7; 11 bases map to TRBD1. Trimming at V came to 4 bases and at J to 0 bases, leaving 11 bases not matched to a gene. The germline gives CDR1 LNHDA, CDR2 SQIVND (reference sequence). The length of the CDR3 is 18 residues.

The gene calls are TRBV4-2 and TRBJ2-5, with a tentative D call TRBD2 (7 bases). Germline lookup yields CDR1 LGHNA and CDR2 YNFKEQ. V was trimmed by 0 bases and J by 5 bases, leaving 19 bases between them. This CDR3 contains 17 residues. The CDR3 loop reads CASSQDLGGGPLETQYF. The CDR3 nucleotides read TGTGCCAGCAGCCAAGATCTTGGGGGGGGGCCACTGGAGACCCAGTACTTC.